This TCR beta chain was found in a study of human T cells and chemical hapten exposure. General observations from the study: Counts of TCRs above 1 in 1000 frequency stayed unchanged with DPC sensitization.

TCRdb redid the calling of the RACE reads with MiXCR, one entry per CDR3 protein. The table shows about 300,000 distinct CDR3 sequences, with around 5.5% occurring only once. CDR1 SQVTM and CDR2 ANQGSEA come from the germline V gene. V was trimmed by 4 bases and J by 4 bases, leaving 13 bases between them. CDR3 length: 13 amino acids. Of note for this clonotype: Its antigen is not known.

The time point is: pre-sensitization, week 0. Treatment in this sample: therapeutic diphenylcyclopropenone sensitization with weekly scalp DPC. Unfractionated whole blood was the source of the extracted total RNA. Material: whole blood, obtained in connection with sensitization to the hapten diphenylcyclopropenone (DPC). This clonotype originated in a woman aged 18-29 years with alopecia areata. Some clones in this sample may be carry-over from other donors' samples. The V call is TRBV29-1, the J call TRBJ1-1; D not resolved. CDR3 sequence reads: CSVAVGLVTEAFF. The CDR3 DNA is TGCAGCGTTGCGGTCGGTCTGGTCACTGAAGCTTTCTTT.